This passage covers 9 T cell receptor beta chains from one sample sequenced in a study of cytomegalovirus exposure and HLA in healthy donors. Vbeta (60) and Jbeta (13) primers were used in the PCR. Here immunoSEQ multiplex PCR was the method, and the copy in TCRdb shows in-frame clones only, minus some. The table shows 220,000 or so clones, with under 80% occurring only once. Sequenced input: PBMCs. The source is a woman younger than 45 in good health and CMV-seronegative.

The J gene is TRBJ1-5, the V gene TRBV4-1; D is possibly TRBD1 (5 bases). CDR3 length: 15 amino acids. Germline lookup yields CDR1 MGHRA and CDR2 YSYEKL. V lost 1 base, J lost 4 bases, and 11 bases lay in between. The CDR3 region is CASSQVSGPNQPQHF. The DNA for the CDR3 is TGCGCCAGCAGCCAAGTATCAGGGCCTAATCAGCCCCAGCATTTT.

The V and J genes are TRBV7-9 and TRBJ1-4; TRBD1 matches at 9 bases. J was trimmed by 7 bases and V by 1 base; bases with no gene match: 10. The germline gives CDR1 SEHNR, CDR2 FQNEAQ (reference sequence). The CDR3 has 17 residues. The chain's CDR3 is CASSLERTGEVGEKLFF. In nucleotides, the CDR3 is TGTGCCAGCAGCTTAGAGCGGACAGGGGAAGTCGGTGAAAAACTGTTTTTT.

The chain combines TRBV30 with TRBJ1-2; maybe TRBD1 (6 bases). From germline, CDR1 is GTSNPN and CDR2 SVGIG (reference sequence). The length of the CDR3 is 16 residues. V was pared by 3 bases and J by 0 bases, with 17 bases between. This CDR3 reads CAWSIGHPGANYGYTF. CDR3 in DNA: TGTGCCTGGAGCATAGGACACCCAGGGGCTAACTATGGCTACACCTTC.

The rearrangement uses TRBV7-3 and TRBJ2-1; 11 nucleotides match TRBD2. Looked up from germline, CDR1 is SGHTA and CDR2 is FQGTGA. The CDR3 sequence is 18 residues long. J lost 0 bases, V lost 1 base, and 5 bases had no gene match. CDR3 coding DNA: TGTGCCAGCAGCTTAAGGGGACTAGCGGCAGACTCCTACAATGAGCAGTTCTTC. Translated: CASSLRGLAADSYNEQFF.

This clone was seen more than once but under ten times. This rearrangement joins TRBV6-5 to TRBJ1-1; tentative D call: TRBD1 (5 bases). Looked up from germline, CDR1 is MNHEY and CDR2 is SVGAGI. V was clipped by 8 bases and J by 4 bases, with 17 bases between them. The CDR3 extends over 14 amino acids. The CDR3 spells CASRAPGGSTEAFF. The CDR3 DNA is TGTGCCAGCCGGGCCCCCGGGGGTAGCACTGAAGCTTTCTTT.

The chain has TRBV6-1 and TRBJ1-6; the D gene is possibly TRBD1 (5 bases). The CDR3 loop spans 13 amino acids. In germline, CDR1 is MNHNS, CDR2 SASEGT. V lost 3 bases and J 10 bases, leaving 10 bases between the germline ends. The CDR3 coding sequence is TGTGCCAGCAGTGACAGGGTAGGGTCACCCCTCCACTTT. It translates to CASSDRVGSPLHF.

The rearrangement uses TRBV7-3 and TRBJ1-2; no reliable D call. V was shortened by 0 bases and J by 4 bases, with 12 bases between the two germline ends. Germline V gene lookup returns CDR1 SGHTA and CDR2 FQGTGA. The CDR3 covers 15 residues. The CDR3 nucleotides read TGTGCCAGCAGCTTAACGGGCACAACCGCCTATGGCTACACCTTC. It translates to CASSLTGTTAYGYTF.

This chain connects TRBV10-3 to TRBJ2-5; 11 nucleotides align to TRBD1. The J call is in doubt because the DNA end fits TRBJ2-7 better. Germline V lookup: CDR1 ENHRY, CDR2 SYGVKD. The CDR3 has 15 amino acids. As DNA, the CDR3 is TGTGCCATCAGTGAGCCCGGGACAGGGGGCTACGAGCAGTACTTC. Translated, it gives CAISEPGTGGYEQYF.

The J gene is TRBJ2-3, the V gene TRBV7-6; D gene uncertain. The CDR3 runs to 13 residues. Looked up from germline, CDR1 is SGHVS and CDR2 is FNYEAQ. V was shortened by 5 bases and J by 1 base, with 7 bases between the two germline ends. The CDR3 DNA is TGTGCCAGCAGCCTCCTCGGCACAGATACGCAGTATTTT. This translates into CASSLLGTDTQYF.